The entry below describes one T cell receptor beta chain. This may come from a read error, since a much larger clone is one base off. The entry originates in a study of T cells in Graves' hyperthyroidism and ophthalmopathy. Trimming stripped 6 bases from V and 8 bases from J, with 19 bases between. The CDR3 is 13 amino acids. CDR1 and CDR2 (germline): DFQATT, SNEGSKA (reference sequence). TCR beta CDR3 regions were amplified from RNA transcripts. The primer set for the first-round RT-PCR of the TCR CDR3 was HTBI. In TCRdb, the multiplex PCR reads were re-called with MiXCR into one record per CDR3 protein. The sample holds about 480,000 distinct CDR3 sequences, less than 25% seen once.

This TCR derives from a woman aged 25 to 45 with Graves' ophthalmopathy. This chain joins TRBV20-1 and TRBJ2-5; D is perhaps TRBD1 or TRBD2 (7 bases each). Sequencing was performed on blood. CDR3 bases: TGCAGTGCCGTCAGGGGGGGGTCGGATACCCAGTACTTC. Translated: CSAVRGGSDTQYF.